The rows below give T cell receptor beta chains drawn from one sample of a study of PD-L1 blockade in urothelial cancer. Assay: immunoSEQ multiplex PCR; the TCRdb copy retains only in-frame clones and omits some. This table holds tens of thousands of clones, around 74% found once. Sequenced material: PBMCs, taken around atezolizumab (anti-PD-L1) treatment. The receptors were sampled from a man in his 70s with urothelial cancer. Both conserved end residues are part of each CDR3. Each record gives: CDR3 DNA, CDR3 protein, D gene, J gene, V gene, clone size. D genes are given only for firm matches. Size values are once, few and many counts, or a class for expanded clones, and some rows have none.

DNA: TGTGCCAGCTCACCACAGACAGGGGAGAACACCATATATTTT; CDR3: CASSPQTGENTIYF; D: TRBD1; J: TRBJ1-3; V: TRBV18; size: few
DNA: TGTGCCAGCAGTGACACAGGTAACAGAAAAGGAAGCTATGGCTACACCTTC; CDR3: CASSDTGNRKGSYGYTF; D: NA; J: TRBJ1-2; V: TRBV6-1; size: NA
DNA: TGTGCTAGCAGCTTAAATAGCGAATCTGGAAACACCATATATTTT; CDR3: CASSLNSESGNTIYF; D: NA; J: TRBJ1-3; V: TRBV7-7; size: NA
DNA: TGTGCCAGCAGTGGGGCCGGAGGAGGGGCGGAAAAACTGTTTTTT; CDR3: CASSGAGGGAEKLFF; D: NA; J: TRBJ1-4; V: TRBV6-1; size: NA
DNA: TGTGCCAGCAGCTTCGAGGGAAATGAGCAGTTCTTC; CDR3: CASSFEGNEQFF; D: NA; J: TRBJ2-1; V: TRBV5-4; size: once
DNA: TGTGCTAGCAGCCCCTCGACTAGCGGGGAAGAGACCCAGTACTTC; CDR3: CASSPSTSGEETQYF; D: TRBD2; J: TRBJ2-5; V: TRBV7-7; size: NA
DNA: TGTGCCAGCAGTTTCCGCGCCGCCGTGAAAAGTGAGCAGTTCTTC; CDR3: CASSFRAAVKSEQFF; D: NA; J: TRBJ2-1; V: TRBV27; size: NA
DNA: TGCGCCAGCAGCTTGGAAACAGGGGTGTCCGGGGAGCTGTTTTTT; CDR3: CASSLETGVSGELFF; D: TRBD1; J: TRBJ2-2; V: TRBV5-1; size: NA
DNA: TGCAGCTGTGGCACTACTGCCTACGAGCAGTACTTC; CDR3: CSCGTTAYEQYF; D: NA; J: TRBJ2-7; V: TRBV29-1; size: NA
DNA: TGTGCCAGCACCGCCCGGGGTCGTCCGGGACAATCCCCCTATTTT; CDR3: CASTARGRPGQSPYF; D: NA; J: TRBJ2-3; V: TRBV27; size: NA
DNA: TGTGCCAGCAGGGGGACAACGAACACCGGGGAGCTGTTTTTT; CDR3: CASRGTTNTGELFF; D: NA; J: TRBJ2-2; V: TRBV2; size: NA
DNA: TGTGCCAGCAGCGTACCCCGGCTCGACAGGGGGGGACCCTACGAGCAGTACTTC; CDR3: CASSVPRLDRGGPYEQYF; D: TRBD1; J: TRBJ2-7; V: TRBV9; size: NA
DNA: TGTGCCAGCAGCCTAGGAACGGAGACCCAGTACTTC; CDR3: CASSLGTETQYF; D: NA; J: TRBJ2-5; V: TRBV6-5; size: few
DNA: TGTGCCAGCAGCTCCCACAGGGTCCCCTACGAGCAGTACTTC; CDR3: CASSSHRVPYEQYF; D: NA; J: TRBJ2-7; V: TRBV11-1; size: NA
DNA: TGTGCCAGCAGCGCCCCGACAGGGAAAGAGGGCTACACCTTC; CDR3: CASSAPTGKEGYTF; D: TRBD1; J: TRBJ1-2; V: TRBV5-4; size: once
DNA: TGTGCCAGCAGCTTACTGGGACAGCAAGCTTACAAGCAGTACTTC; CDR3: CASSLLGQQAYKQYF; D: TRBD1; J: TRBJ2-7; V: TRBV27; size: NA
DNA: TGTGCCTGCCGACCGGGACTAGCGGGCCGACTGCCCTACAATGAGCAGTTCTTC; CDR3: CACRPGLAGRLPYNEQFF; D: TRBD2; J: TRBJ2-1; V: TRBV30; size: NA
DNA: TGCGCCAGCAGCCCGTTACAGGGAAACTATGGCTACACCTTC; CDR3: CASSPLQGNYGYTF; D: NA; J: TRBJ1-2; V: TRBV5-1; size: NA